The 3 T cell receptor beta chains given below trace back to one sample, sequenced in a study of identical twins. MiXCR, applied by TCRdb to the 5' RACE reads, yields one record per CDR3 protein. The table records some 570,000 distinct CDR3 sequences, about a fifth of them present only once. The same sample was also studied in work on yellow fever vaccine responses in identical twins.

The sample was CD4+ T cells sorted from blood. These receptor sequences come from a young woman in good health.

This clonotype was found many times. The rearrangement uses TRBV5-1 and TRBJ1-4; D is uncertain. The germline V gene has CDR1 SGHRS and CDR2 YFSETQ. The CDR3 runs 13 residues. V was cut by 4 bases and J by 8 bases, with 12 bases left in between. The chain's CDR3 is CASSQEGWEKLFF. The CDR3 DNA reads TGCGCCAGCAGCCAGGAGGGTTGGGAAAAACTGTTTTTT.

The gene calls are TRBV20-1 and TRBJ2-2, with 12 positions matching TRBD2. The ends lost 5 bases at V and 5 bases at J; junction bases unmatched: 6. The CDR3 has 15 amino acids. Looked up from germline, CDR1 is DFQATT and CDR2 is SNEGSKA (reference sequence). The CDR3 DNA sequence: TGCAGTGCTTCCCTAGCGGGGGGGCGTACCGGGGAGCTGTTTTTT. This encodes CSASLAGGRTGELFF.

This clonotype came up a few times. The rearrangement links TRBV25-1 to TRBJ2-7; 13 nucleotides match TRBD2. Germline CDR1 reads MGHDK; CDR2 reads SYGVNS. V trimming: 6 bases; J trimming: 2 bases; junction bases outside the gene matches: 13. CDR3 length: 18 amino acids. The CDR3: CASRSAGLAGSYAYEQYF. The CDR3 DNA sequence: TGTGCCAGCAGATCGGCGGGACTAGCGGGGTCTTATGCCTACGAGCAGTACTTC.